This T cell receptor (beta chain) was found in a study of blood T cell repertoires in COVID-19. Study at large: COVID-19 samples collected from the United States, Italy and Spain covered acute and convalescent phases. The analysed material was cDNA or gDNA that came from T cells, B-cell-depleted T cells, or PBMCs.

How the authors handled the data: Estimation of nucleated cell counts was performed using reference gene primer amplification. Here immunoSEQ multiplex PCR was the method, and the copy in TCRdb shows in-frame clones only, minus some. D and trimming come from the DNA, and the V and J calls and clone size come from that table. The top ten clones hold over 1.5% of a sample with 400,000 to 550,000 clones, around nine tenths of them seen once. Individuals drawn from around 25 US areas were roughly 18 to 89 years old. The germline V gene has CDR1 SGDLS and CDR2 YYNGEE. The CDR3 extends over 15 amino acids. J was trimmed by 4 bases and V by 4 bases; bases with no gene match: 10.

Sequencing input: PBMCs or T cells enriched from blood (not recorded which). This chain connects TRBV9 to TRBJ2-5, with 7 bases lining up with TRBD1. The source is a woman aged 18-29 years with acute COVID-19. As DNA, the CDR3 is TGTGCCAGCAGCCAAAACGACAGGGACGTAGAGACCCAGTACTTC. This encodes CASSQNDRDVETQYF. The entire variable domain, with the rest obtained from reference TRBV9 and TRBJ2-5, is as follows: DSGVTQTPKHLITATGQRVTLRCSPRSGDLSVYWYQQSLDQGLQFLIQYYNGEERAKGNILERFSAQQFPDLHSELNLSSLELGDSALYFCASSQNDRDVETQYFGPGTRLLVL.